A selection of T cell receptor beta chains follows, all from one sample in a study of T cells after posttransplantation cyclophosphamide. Some clones are missing from TCRdb's copy, which holds only in-frame ones; the method was immunoSEQ multiplex PCR. The sample yields tens of thousands of clones, roughly nine tenths seen once. Sequenced sample: PBMCs. The receptor source for this set is a woman aged 50 to 60 in good health and a related stem cell transplant donor. The CDR3 runs from the conserved cysteine through the conserved F or W. Each record gives: J gene, clone size, V gene, D gene, CDR3 protein, CDR3 DNA. The D gene is left open where the match is weak. For some rows the clone size is stated as once, few or many, or as a class when expanded; others skip it.

J: TRBJ1-1; size: .; V: TRBV29-1; D: .; CDR3: CSVGGGHTEAFF; DNA: TGCAGCGTTGGGGGGGGGCACACTGAAGCTTTCTTT
J: TRBJ1-3; size: once; V: TRBV11-1; D: .; CDR3: CASSHGLSGNTIYF; DNA: TGTGCCAGCAGCCACGGACTGTCTGGAAACACCATATATTTT
J: TRBJ1-1; size: .; V: TRBV5-1; D: TRBD1; CDR3: CASSLVLDRGTEAFF; DNA: TGCGCCAGCAGCTTGGTTCTGGACAGGGGCACTGAAGCTTTCTTT
J: TRBJ1-5; size: .; V: TRBV19; D: .; CDR3: CASSAQGWQPQHF; DNA: TGTGCCAGTAGTGCACAGGGTTGGCAGCCCCAGCATTTT
J: TRBJ2-5; size: once; V: TRBV6-5; D: TRBD2; CDR3: CASSGGLAPETQYF; DNA: TGTGCCAGCAGCGGGGGACTAGCTCCAGAGACCCAGTACTTC
J: TRBJ1-6; size: .; V: TRBV9; D: .; CDR3: CASSPGTYNSPLHF; DNA: TGTGCCAGCAGCCCTGGGACATATAATTCACCCCTCCACTTT
J: TRBJ2-1; size: .; V: TRBV7-3; D: .; CDR3: CASSLSSGSYNEQFF; DNA: TGTGCCAGCAGCTTAAGTAGCGGTAGCTACAATGAGCAGTTCTTC
J: TRBJ2-7; size: .; V: TRBV13; D: .; CDR3: CASSWASRGGKRDEQYF; DNA: TGTGCCAGCAGCTGGGCTTCTAGAGGGGGAAAGCGGGACGAGCAGTACTTC
J: TRBJ1-2; size: .; V: TRBV6-5; D: TRBD1; CDR3: CASTETGASNGYTF; DNA: TGTGCCAGCACCGAAACAGGGGCCTCCAATGGCTACACCTTC
J: TRBJ2-5; size: .; V: TRBV5-4; D: TRBD1; CDR3: CASSLPAYGTGQETQYF; DNA: TGTGCCAGCAGCTTGCCCGCCTACGGGACAGGTCAAGAGACCCAGTACTTC
J: TRBJ1-1; size: .; V: TRBV28; D: .; CDR3: CASSFGLNTEAFF; DNA: TGTGCCAGCAGTTTCGGTCTGAACACTGAAGCTTTCTTT
J: TRBJ1-3; size: .; V: TRBV21-1; D: .; CDR3: CASSKVTGGTRDTIYF; DNA: TGTGCCAGCAGCAAAGTAACGGGGGGTACACGGGACACCATATATTTT
J: TRBJ2-1; size: .; V: TRBV30; D: .; CDR3: CAWSAGAGGSYNEQFF; DNA: TGTGCCTGGAGTGCCGGAGCGGGCGGCTCCTACAATGAGCAGTTCTTC
J: TRBJ2-3; size: .; V: TRBV5-1; D: .; CDR3: CASSSGVGGTDTQYF; DNA: TGCGCCAGCAGCTCGGGAGTAGGGGGCACAGATACGCAGTATTTT
J: TRBJ1-5; size: .; V: TRBV19; D: TRBD1; CDR3: CASRRQGSNQPQHF; DNA: TGTGCCAGTAGGAGACAGGGGAGCAATCAGCCCCAGCATTTT
J: TRBJ2-1; size: .; V: TRBV5-1; D: .; CDR3: CASSPGAGDEQFF; DNA: TGCGCCAGCAGCCCAGGGGCCGGTGATGAGCAGTTCTTC
J: TRBJ2-5; size: .; V: TRBV2; D: .; CDR3: CASSKDRQQETQYF; DNA: TGTGCCAGCAGTAAGGACAGACAACAAGAGACCCAGTACTTC
J: TRBJ2-5; size: .; V: TRBV5-1; D: TRBD2; CDR3: CASSITGTSDETQYF; DNA: TGCGCCAGCAGCATAACCGGGACTAGTGACGAGACCCAGTACTTC
J: TRBJ1-3; size: .; V: TRBV21-1; D: .; CDR3: CVVAGSLSGNTIYF; DNA: TGTGTCGTAGCGGGTTCCCTCTCTGGAAACACCATATATTTT
J: TRBJ2-2; size: .; V: TRBV19; D: TRBD2; CDR3: CASSVGTSGANTGELFF; DNA: TGTGCCAGTAGTGTCGGGACTAGCGGAGCGAACACCGGGGAGCTGTTTTTT
J: TRBJ1-1; size: .; V: TRBV7-8; D: TRBD1; CDR3: CASRKPGQMNTEAFF; DNA: TGTGCCAGCAGAAAACCGGGACAGATGAACACTGAAGCTTTCTTT
J: TRBJ1-2; size: .; V: TRBV6-1; D: .; CDR3: CASSWSSSGYTF; DNA: TGTGCCAGCAGCTGGTCCTCGAGTGGCTACACCTTC
J: TRBJ1-2; size: .; V: TRBV4-1; D: .; CDR3: CASSQNRDPEGYTF; DNA: TGCGCCAGCAGCCAAAACAGGGACCCGGAGGGCTACACCTTC
J: TRBJ2-5; size: .; V: TRBV5-4; D: .; CDR3: CASRKGLDQETQYF; DNA: TGTGCCAGCAGAAAAGGACTGGACCAAGAGACCCAGTACTTC
J: TRBJ1-1; size: .; V: TRBV18; D: TRBD1; CDR3: CASSPETGITEAFF; DNA: TGTGCCAGCTCACCAGAGACAGGGATAACTGAAGCTTTCTTT
J: TRBJ1-1; size: .; V: TRBV2; D: TRBD1; CDR3: CASSRTGSGTEAFF; DNA: TGTGCCAGCAGCCGGACAGGGAGTGGCACTGAAGCTTTCTTT
J: TRBJ2-3; size: .; V: TRBV11-2; D: TRBD1; CDR3: CASSFDRATDTQYF; DNA: TGTGCCAGCAGCTTCGACAGGGCGACAGATACGCAGTATTTT
J: TRBJ2-1; size: once; V: TRBV5-1; D: TRBD1; CDR3: CASSSRQGIEQFF; DNA: TGCGCCAGCAGCTCCCGACAGGGGATTGAGCAGTTCTTC
J: TRBJ2-1; size: .; V: TRBV2; D: .; CDR3: CASSEGRVYNEQFF; DNA: TGTGCCAGCAGTGAAGGCAGGGTTTACAATGAGCAGTTCTTC
J: TRBJ2-1; size: .; V: TRBV4-1; D: TRBD2; CDR3: CASSLRGGWFF; DNA: TGCGCCAGCAGCTTACGGGGGGGCTGGTTCTTC
J: TRBJ2-7; size: .; V: TRBV18; D: TRBD2; CDR3: CASSYLGLAGEVEQYF; DNA: TGTGCCAGCTCTTATCTGGGACTAGCGGGAGAGGTAGAGCAGTACTTC
J: TRBJ2-1; size: .; V: TRBV18; D: .; CDR3: CASSTGENEQFF; DNA: TGTGCCAGCTCCACCGGGGAAAATGAGCAGTTCTTC
J: TRBJ1-2; size: .; V: TRBV19; D: TRBD1; CDR3: CASSNREPGTVNYGYTF; DNA: TGTGCCAGTAGCAACCGGGAACCCGGGACAGTTAACTATGGCTACACCTTC
J: TRBJ1-3; size: .; V: TRBV4-1; D: TRBD1; CDR3: CASRADRLSGNTIYF; DNA: TGCGCCAGCAGGGCGGACAGGCTATCTGGAAACACCATATATTTT
J: TRBJ2-1; size: .; V: TRBV9; D: .; CDR3: CASSPQRTGRNEQFF; DNA: TGTGCCAGCAGCCCCCAGAGGACGGGGAGGAATGAGCAGTTCTTC
J: TRBJ1-3; size: .; V: TRBV7-8; D: .; CDR3: CASSPTDSGNTIYF; DNA: TGTGCCAGCAGCCCCACAGACTCTGGAAACACCATATATTTT
J: TRBJ2-2; size: .; V: TRBV11-2; D: .; CDR3: CASSPERLGELFF; DNA: TGTGCCAGCAGCCCGGAGCGGCTCGGGGAGCTGTTTTTT
J: TRBJ2-1; size: .; V: TRBV7-2; D: .; CDR3: CASSLSGNNEQFF; DNA: TGTGCCAGCAGCTTATCCGGGAACAATGAGCAGTTCTTC
J: TRBJ2-7; size: .; V: TRBV10-3; D: .; CDR3: CAITGLVEDEQYF; DNA: TGTGCCATCACTGGCCTAGTTGAGGACGAGCAGTACTTC